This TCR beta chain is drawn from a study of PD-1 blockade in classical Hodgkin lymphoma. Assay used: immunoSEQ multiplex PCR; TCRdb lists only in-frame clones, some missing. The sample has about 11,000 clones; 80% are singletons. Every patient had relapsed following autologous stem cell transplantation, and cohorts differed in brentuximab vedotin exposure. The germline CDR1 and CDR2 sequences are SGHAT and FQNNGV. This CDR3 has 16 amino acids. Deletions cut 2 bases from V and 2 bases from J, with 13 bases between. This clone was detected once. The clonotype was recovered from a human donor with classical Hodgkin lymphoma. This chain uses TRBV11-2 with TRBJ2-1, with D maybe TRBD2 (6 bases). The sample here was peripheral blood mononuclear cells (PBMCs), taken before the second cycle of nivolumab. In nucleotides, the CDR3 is TGTGCCAGCAGCTTAAGGGCGGGGTCGACCTACAATGAGCAGTTCTTC. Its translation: CASSLRAGSTYNEQFF.